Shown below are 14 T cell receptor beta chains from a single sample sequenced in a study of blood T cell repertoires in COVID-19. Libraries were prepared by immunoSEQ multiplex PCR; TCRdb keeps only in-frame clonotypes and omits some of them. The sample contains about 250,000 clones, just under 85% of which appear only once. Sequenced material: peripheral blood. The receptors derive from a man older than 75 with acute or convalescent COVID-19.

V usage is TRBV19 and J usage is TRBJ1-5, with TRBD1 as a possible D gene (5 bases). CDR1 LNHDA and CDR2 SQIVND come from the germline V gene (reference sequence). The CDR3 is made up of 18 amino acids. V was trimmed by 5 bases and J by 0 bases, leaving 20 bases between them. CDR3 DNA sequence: TGTGCCAGTAGTTTCTGGGGGGTGGATCCCGATAGCAATCAGCCCCAGCATTTT. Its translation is CASSFWGVDPDSNQPQHF.

The CDR3 here is CASSPTRNTIYF. The CDR3 nucleotides read TGTGCCAGCAGCCCGACAAGGAACACCATATATTTT. This chain links TRBV12-3 or TRBV12-4 with TRBJ1-3; D not resolved. The CDR3 totals 12 residues. V was trimmed by 6 bases and J by 7 bases, leaving 10 bases between them.

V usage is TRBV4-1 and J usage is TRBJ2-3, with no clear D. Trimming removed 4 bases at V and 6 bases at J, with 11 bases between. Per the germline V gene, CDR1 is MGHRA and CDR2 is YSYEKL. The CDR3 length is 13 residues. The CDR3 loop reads CASSREYTDTQYF. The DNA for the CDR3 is TGCGCCAGCAGCCGTGAGTATACTGATACGCAGTATTTT.

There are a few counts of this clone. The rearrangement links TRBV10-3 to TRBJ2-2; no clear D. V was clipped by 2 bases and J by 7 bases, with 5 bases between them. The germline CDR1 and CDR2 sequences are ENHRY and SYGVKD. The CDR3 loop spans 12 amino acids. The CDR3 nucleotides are TGTGCCATCAGTGAGCGAGTCGGGGAGCTGTTTTTT. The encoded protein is CAISERVGELFF.

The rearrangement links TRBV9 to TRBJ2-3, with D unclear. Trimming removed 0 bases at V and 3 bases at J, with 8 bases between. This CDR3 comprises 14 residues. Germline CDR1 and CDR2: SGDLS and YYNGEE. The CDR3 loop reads CASSVVSSTDTQYF. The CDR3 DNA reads TGTGCCAGCAGCGTAGTAAGCTCAACAGATACGCAGTATTTT.

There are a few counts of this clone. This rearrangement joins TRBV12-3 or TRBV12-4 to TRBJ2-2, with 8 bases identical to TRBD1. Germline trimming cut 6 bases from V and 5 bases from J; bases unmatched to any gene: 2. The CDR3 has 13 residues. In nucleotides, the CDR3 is TGTGCCAGCAGAAACAGGGGGACCGGGGAGCTGTTTTTT. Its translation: CASRNRGTGELFF.

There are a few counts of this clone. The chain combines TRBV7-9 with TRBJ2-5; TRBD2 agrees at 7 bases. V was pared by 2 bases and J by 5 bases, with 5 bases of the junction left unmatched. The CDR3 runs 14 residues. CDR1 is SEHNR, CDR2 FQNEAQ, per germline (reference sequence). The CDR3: CASSLYGGGETQYF. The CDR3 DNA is TGTGCCAGCAGCTTATATGGGGGAGGGGAGACCCAGTACTTC.

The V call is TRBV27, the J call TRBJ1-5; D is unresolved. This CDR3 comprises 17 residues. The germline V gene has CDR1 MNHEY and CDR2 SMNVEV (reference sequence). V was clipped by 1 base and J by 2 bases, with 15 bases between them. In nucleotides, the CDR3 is TGTGCCAGCAGTTTATATGGCCAGTACCTCGGCAATCAGCCCCAGCATTTT. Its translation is CASSLYGQYLGNQPQHF.

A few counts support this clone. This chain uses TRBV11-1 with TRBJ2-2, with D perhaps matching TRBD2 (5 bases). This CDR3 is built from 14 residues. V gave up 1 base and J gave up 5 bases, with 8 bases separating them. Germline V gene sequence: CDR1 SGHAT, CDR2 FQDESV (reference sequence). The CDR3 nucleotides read TGTGCCAGCAGCTTAGAGCGAGGGACCGGGGAGCTGTTTTTT. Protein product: CASSLERGTGELFF.

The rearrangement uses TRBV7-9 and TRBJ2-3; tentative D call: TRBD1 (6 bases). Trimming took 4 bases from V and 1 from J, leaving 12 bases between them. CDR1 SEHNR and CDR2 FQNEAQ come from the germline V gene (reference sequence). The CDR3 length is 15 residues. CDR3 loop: CASSSRGYGTDTQYF. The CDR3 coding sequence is TGTGCCAGCAGCTCTAGGGGGTATGGCACAGATACGCAGTATTTT. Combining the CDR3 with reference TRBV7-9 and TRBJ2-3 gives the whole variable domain DTGVSQNPRHKITKRGQNVTFRCDPISEHNRLYWYRQTLGQGPEFLTYFQNEAQLEKSRLLSDRFSAERPKGSFSTLEIQRTEQGDSAMYLCASSSRGYGTDTQYFGPGTRLTVL.

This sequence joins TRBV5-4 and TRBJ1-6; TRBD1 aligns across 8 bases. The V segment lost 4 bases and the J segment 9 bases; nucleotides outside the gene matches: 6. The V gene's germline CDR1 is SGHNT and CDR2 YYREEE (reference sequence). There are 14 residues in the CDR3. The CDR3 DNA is TGTGCCAGCAGCATCGAACAGGGGGGTTCACCCCTCCACTTT. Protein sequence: CASSIEQGGSPLHF. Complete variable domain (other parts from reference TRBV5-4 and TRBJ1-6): ETGVTQSPTHLIKTRGQQVTLRCSSQSGHNTVSWYQQALGQGPQFIFQYYREEENGRGNFPPRFSGLQFPNYSSELNVNALELDDSALYLCASSIEQGGSPLHFGNGTRLTVT.

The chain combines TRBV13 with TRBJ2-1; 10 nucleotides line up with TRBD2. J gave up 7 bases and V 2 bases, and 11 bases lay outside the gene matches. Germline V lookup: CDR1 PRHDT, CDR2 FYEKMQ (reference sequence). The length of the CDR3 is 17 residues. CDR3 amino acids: CASSLYFGSGGVNEQFF. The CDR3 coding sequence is TGTGCCAGCAGCTTATATTTCGGCAGCGGGGGGGTAAATGAGCAGTTCTTC.

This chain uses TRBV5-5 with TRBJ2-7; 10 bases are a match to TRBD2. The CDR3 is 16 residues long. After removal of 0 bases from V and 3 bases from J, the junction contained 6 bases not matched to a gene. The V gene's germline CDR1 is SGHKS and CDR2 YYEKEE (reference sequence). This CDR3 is CASSLAASGGIYEQYF. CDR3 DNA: TGTGCCAGCAGCTTGGCCGCTAGCGGGGGAATCTACGAGCAGTACTTC.

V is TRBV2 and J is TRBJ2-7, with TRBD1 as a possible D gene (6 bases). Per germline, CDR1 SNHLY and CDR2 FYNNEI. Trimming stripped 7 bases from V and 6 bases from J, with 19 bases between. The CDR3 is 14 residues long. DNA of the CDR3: TGTGCCAGCACCTTGTTAGAGACCAGGGGCGAGCAGTACTTC. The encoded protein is CASTLLETRGEQYF.